This T cell receptor (beta chain) came from a study of STAT3 mutations in large granular lymphocyte leukemia. About the study: More than half of T-LGLL patients received immunosuppressive therapy. Points from the study as a whole: In T-cell large granular lymphocyte leukemia, about half of patients showed multiple immunodominant subclonotypes. All newly emerging clones after therapy were STAT3 wild type. Sampling intervals varied between patients and samples.

Of note for this clone: Antigen unknown.

Each sample's TCRbeta library yielded on average around 41,000 productive templates. Method: immunoSEQ multiplex PCR; TCRdb's copy keeps in-frame clones and lacks some. The table includes a few thousand clones, over 75% detected once. Germline V CDR1 and CDR2: ENHRY, SYGVKD. The length of the CDR3 is 11 residues. Trimming cost V 3 bases and J 4 bases, with 4 bases left between them. Sequencing was performed on peripheral blood mononuclear cells. The receptor's source is a man in his forties with T-cell large granular lymphocyte leukemia. Some clones in this sample may be carry-over from other donors' samples. The rearrangement links TRBV10-3 to TRBJ2-7; D is uncertain. Written as DNA, the CDR3 is TGTGCCATCAGTGATACTTACGAGCAGTACTTC. Encoded protein: CAISDTYEQYF.